This T cell receptor (beta chain) was observed in a study of T cell responses to AZD1222 COVID-19 vaccine. This table comes from immunoSEQ multiplex PCR, and its TCRdb copy is limited to in-frame clones, with some not included. This sample has under 150,000 clones, with 80% to 90% found just once. Points from the study as a whole: Seropositive status at baseline applied to only 5 or 6 AZD1222 recipients.

V lost 1 base and J lost 7, with 3 bases in between. The germline V gene encodes CDR1 SGDLS and CDR2 YYNGEE. The CDR3 extends over 12 amino acids. As for this clone: Its target is not known.

The clonotype was recovered from an adult in good health. The chain is built from TRBV9 and TRBJ1-6; D not resolved. The starting material was peripheral blood, obtained on day 0 of AZD1222 vaccination. The CDR3 DNA follows: TGTGCCAGCAGCGTACCAAATTCACCCCTCCACTTT. Its protein is CASSVPNSPLHF.